This TCR beta chain was recorded in a study of graft-versus-host responses after intestinal transplantation. Whole-study context: Transplants were multivisceral, liver-intestinal, or isolated intestinal. Induction with anti-thymocyte globulin, then tacrolimus and steroids for about 3 years, was given to all recipients. The study's findings and limits: Graft-donor T cell macrochimerism in patients accompanied high graft-versus-host to host-versus-graft clonal ratios in allografts. GvH clones were found in recipient marrow; some appeared first in ileum or blood.

Data came from immunoSEQ multiplex PCR; TCRdb stores just in-frame clones and leaves some out. The sample consists of about 29,000 clones, about three quarters of them appearing once. Graft samples were processed, releasing intraepithelial and lamina propria lymphocytes. For this clone: The antigen remains undetermined.

Sequencing used ileum tissue, obtained 98 days after intestinal transplantation. This clonotype originated in a human patient who received an intestinal transplant, so some T cells may come from the graft donor.

CDR3 nucleotide sequence: TGTGCCAGCACTAAGGGACAGGGGACTACCTTCAACTATGGCTACACCTTC. This gives the protein CASTKGQGTTFNYGYTF. V usage is TRBV7-9 and J usage is TRBJ1-2; 10 bases agree with TRBD1. CDR1 is SEHNR, CDR2 FQNEAQ, per germline (reference sequence). This CDR3 is built from 17 residues. Trimming took 7 bases from V and 2 from J; bases not matched to a gene: 13.